The 17 T cell receptor beta chains below come from one sample, sequenced in a study of identical twins. MiXCR, run by TCRdb on the 5' RACE reads, gives a single entry per CDR3 protein. Of 450,000 or so distinct CDR3 sequences in the sample, 24% were seen once. The sample was also linked to a second study, of T cells expressing NK-cell markers.

The specimen was CD4+ T cells sorted from blood. These receptors all stem from a woman younger than 35 in good health.

This clonotype was seen more than once but under ten times. The chain has TRBV5-1 and TRBJ1-1; D call uncertain. Germline V gene sequence: CDR1 SGHRS, CDR2 YFSETQ. The CDR3 consists of 15 residues. V lost 0 bases and J lost 0, with 9 bases in between. The CDR3 coding sequence is TGCGCCAGCAGCTTGGGAGCTGTTTTGAACACTGAAGCTTTCTTT. Amino acid sequence: CASSLGAVLNTEAFF. Drawing the rest from reference TRBV5-1 and TRBJ1-1, the complete variable domain is KAGVTQTPRYLIKTRGQQVTLSCSPISGHRSVSWYQQTPGQGLQFLFEYFSETQRNKGNFPGRFSGRQFSNSRSEMNVSTLELGDSALYLCASSLGAVLNTEAFFGQGTRLTVV.

The genes are TRBV20-1 and TRBJ2-1; D is possibly TRBD2 (5 bases). Germline V lookup: CDR1 DFQATT, CDR2 SNEGSKA (reference sequence). V was cut by 0 bases and J by 5 bases, with 8 bases left in between. The CDR3 is 13 amino acids. CDR3 in amino acids: CSARDGLNNEQFF. The DNA for the CDR3 is TGCAGTGCTAGAGATGGACTTAACAATGAGCAGTTCTTC.

This clonotype was seen a handful of times. CDR3 bases: TGTGCCAGCAGTGAATGGGGCCAGGGAGGCGAGCAGTACTTC. Translation gives CASSEWGQGGEQYF. The chain carries TRBV25-1 and TRBJ2-7; TRBD2 might be the D (6 bases). This CDR3 is 14 amino acids long. The V gene's germline CDR1 is MGHDK and CDR2 SYGVNS. V shed 1 base and J shed 6 bases, with 13 bases lying between them.

The chain combines TRBV5-1 with TRBJ2-5, with D perhaps TRBD2 (7 bases). The CDR3 covers 14 residues. CDR1 is SGHRS, CDR2 YFSETQ, per germline. With 4 bases removed from V and 2 bases from J, the gap between germline ends came to 12 bases. The CDR3 DNA sequence: TGCGCCAGCAGCGGGGGGGGGCTTCAAGAGACCCAGTACTTC. Translated: CASSGGGLQETQYF.

The rearrangement uses TRBV7-2 and TRBJ2-4, with D maybe TRBD2 (6 bases). Trimming stripped 2 bases from V and 5 bases from J, with 16 bases between. The CDR3 sequence is 16 residues long. Looked up from germline, CDR1 is SGHTA and CDR2 is FQGNSA. The CDR3 nucleotides read TGTGCCAGCAGCTTAAGAACCGGGACGGGGGAAAACATTCAGTACTTC. Its protein product is CASSLRTGTGENIQYF. Full variable domain (remainder filled in from reference TRBV7-2 and TRBJ2-4): GAGVSQSPSNKVTEKGKDVELRCDPISGHTALYWYRQSLGQGLEFLIYFQGNSAPDKSGLPSDRFSAERTGGSVSTLTIQRTQQEDSAVYLCASSLRTGTGENIQYFGAGTRLSVL.

This clonotype turned up a few times. This chain joins TRBV20-1 and TRBJ1-4, with D unresolved. CDR1 is DFQATT, CDR2 SNEGSKA, per germline (reference sequence). V shed 0 bases and J shed 6 bases, with 2 bases lying between them. The CDR3 consists of 11 residues. As DNA, the CDR3 is TGCAGTGCTAGAGAGCATGAAAAACTGTTTTTT. This encodes CSAREHEKLFF.

In its sample, this clonotype was seen a few times. V and J are TRBV20-1 and TRBJ2-5, with a possible D match to TRBD2 (5 bases). The V gene lost 3 bases and the J gene lost 7 bases, with 18 bases spanning the gap. Germline CDR1 and CDR2: DFQATT and SNEGSKA (reference sequence). This CDR3 is 14 amino acids long. The CDR3 DNA is TGCAGTGCTAGGAGGACTGTACTGGAACGGACCCAGTACTTC. Encoded protein: CSARRTVLERTQYF.

The CDR3 is CSVGAVGGNEQFF. Written as DNA, the CDR3 is TGCAGCGTCGGGGCCGTTGGGGGAAATGAGCAGTTCTTC. The chain employs TRBV29-1 and TRBJ2-1; possibly TRBD1 or TRBD2 for D (5 bases each). Deletions cut 6 bases from V and 7 bases from J, with 16 bases between. Germline values: CDR1 SQVTM, CDR2 ANQGSEA. The CDR3 consists of 13 residues.

The chain links TRBV30 to TRBJ2-4, with 7 positions matching TRBD1. The CDR3 sequence is 15 residues long. Germline V gives CDR1 GTSNPN, CDR2 SVGIG (reference sequence). Germline trimming cut 2 bases from V and 7 bases from J; bases unmatched to any gene: 11. The DNA for the CDR3 is TGTGCCTGGAGTCGGGACAGCCGTTCGATGAACATTCAGTACTTC. It is translated as CAWSRDSRSMNIQYF. The full variable domain, in which reference TRBV30 and TRBJ2-4 provide the parts outside the CDR3, is SQTIHQWPATLVQPVGSPLSLECTVEGTSNPNLYWYRQAAGRGLQLLFYSVGIGQISSEVPQNLSASRPQDRQFILSSKKLLLSDSGFYLCAWSRDSRSMNIQYFGAGTRLSVL.

This chain connects TRBV6-1 to TRBJ2-5, with D unresolved. Trimming left V 6 bases short and J 4 bases short, with 15 bases between. The CDR3 length is 14 residues. Germline V CDR1 and CDR2: MNHNS, SASEGT. This CDR3 is CASSNSLFGETQYF. The CDR3 region has the DNA TGTGCCAGCAGCAATTCCCTGTTTGGAGAGACCCAGTACTTC.

In this sample, this clonotype turned up a few times. The chain combines TRBV23-1 with TRBJ1-2; D not resolved. TRBV23-1 is reported as an ORF; its role is uncertain. The CDR3 length is 17 residues. The V end lost 0 bases, the J end lost 9 bases, and 23 bases lay between the germline ends. CDR3: CASSQSALLLPRTCYTF. In DNA form, the CDR3 reads TGCGCCAGCAGTCAATCCGCTTTACTTCTTCCGCGAACGTGCTACACCTTC.

At least ten counts were recorded for this clonotype. The chain uses TRBV18 and TRBJ2-7, with D possibly matching TRBD2 (7 bases). Germline V lookup: CDR1 KGHSH, CDR2 LQKENI. The V end was cut by 6 bases, the J end by 0 bases, with 15 bases between. The CDR3 extends over 15 amino acids. The DNA for the CDR3 is TGTGCCAGCTCTGCGGGGGACAAGAGCTCCTACGAGCAGTACTTC. Amino acids: CASSAGDKSSYEQYF.

The chain carries TRBV29-1 and TRBJ2-1; 12 bases fit TRBD1. In germline, CDR1 is SQVTM, CDR2 ANQGSEA. This CDR3 has 15 amino acids. The trim removed 4 bases at V and 8 bases at J, leaving 9 bases unmatched. This CDR3 is CSVVGDRGRDHEQFF. The DNA of the CDR3 is TGCAGCGTTGTGGGGGACAGGGGGCGCGACCATGAGCAGTTCTTC.

The chain uses TRBV5-1 and TRBJ2-5; 7 bases fit TRBD1. The germline CDR1 and CDR2 sequences are SGHRS and YFSETQ. With 4 bases clipped from V and 5 bases from J, the junction kept 14 bases outside the gene matches. CDR3 length: 16 amino acids. Here the CDR3 reads CASSRDYGGRGETQYF. CDR3 DNA: TGCGCCAGCAGCAGAGACTACGGAGGCAGGGGGGAGACCCAGTACTTC. Using reference TRBV5-1 and TRBJ2-5 for the parts outside the CDR3, the full variable domain is KAGVTQTPRYLIKTRGQQVTLSCSPISGHRSVSWYQQTPGQGLQFLFEYFSETQRNKGNFPGRFSGRQFSNSRSEMNVSTLELGDSALYLCASSRDYGGRGETQYFGPGTRLLVL.

This clonotype was picked up a small number of times. The rearrangement links TRBV5-4 to TRBJ1-6, with D unresolved. Germline CDR1 SGHNT, CDR2 YYREEE (reference sequence). This CDR3 spans 14 amino acids. V lost 0 bases and J 7 bases, leaving 8 bases between the germline ends. The CDR3 coding sequence is TGTGCCAGCAGCTTGGTGTCGGAGAATTCACCCCTCCACTTT. Its translation: CASSLVSENSPLHF.

Remarks on this clonotype: Relative to the germline gene, one junction end is altered; a read error may explain this. This rearrangement joins TRBV12-3 or TRBV12-4 to TRBJ2-1, with 9 bases matching TRBD2. There are 14 residues in the CDR3. CDR3 protein: CASSIAGALDEQFF. The CDR3 DNA follows: TGTGCCAGCAGTATAGCGGGAGCCCTGGATGAGCAGTTCTTC.

The CDR3, as DNA: TGTGCCAGCAGAAACGGCAGGGGGATGTACACCGGGGAGCTGTTTTTT. Encoded protein: CASRNGRGMYTGELFF. The chain links TRBV12-3 or TRBV12-4 to TRBJ2-2; 7 bases are shared with TRBD1. V lost 6 bases, J lost 3 bases, and 10 bases stayed unmatched. CDR3 size: 16 residues.